Included here is one T cell receptor (beta chain) sequence, with context. This record belongs to a study of T cell clonotyping in hematopoietic cell transplantation. Clones were sequenced by immunoSEQ multiplex PCR, and TCRdb holds only the in-frame ones, with some missing. The table shows roughly 2,000 clones, with 79% occurring only once. This CDR3 is built from 16 residues. Germline assignment: CDR1 LGHNA and CDR2 YSLEER. V lost 1 base and J 8 bases, leaving 17 bases between the germline ends. The clonotype originates from a male patient aged 45-60 years who had an allogeneic stem cell transplant from an unrelated donor, so the T cells may come from the graft donor. Some clones in this sample may be carry-over from other donors' samples. The rearrangement uses TRBV4-3 and TRBJ1-4; tentative D call: TRBD1 (5 bases). The source material was peripheral blood mononuclear cells, sampled 30 days after allogeneic stem cell transplant. The CDR3 nucleotides read TGCGCCAGCAGCCAAGCTCATAGGGGTGCGAGAGAAAAACTGTTTTTT. Translating gives CASSQAHRGAREKLFF.